This T cell receptor beta chain comes out of a study of beta chain features in type 1 diabetes (dated by TCRdb to 2016 to 2019). Regarding the complete study: Mean age, gender distribution, total cell number and subset yield did not differ between patients and healthy donors. A total of 107,917,701 sorted cells were examined across all samples, and the number of cells per subset was strongly correlated with RNA yield. The study compared the TCRB repertoires of sorted circulating CD4+ T cell subsets in recently diagnosed type 1 diabetes patients with those in matched healthy donors. Naive and central memory subsets were obtained from all 30 or so donors, but regulatory and stem cell-like memory subsets were isolated from only 8 patients and roughly eight healthy donors.

The CDR3 contains 15 residues, cysteine and phenylalanine counted. Only the CDR3 part of the read is kept: 45 bases, read in frame from the first base. Taken from the germline V gene, the CDR1 and CDR2 loops are SGDLS and YYNGEE. V is pared back by 0 bases and J by 9 bases, with 18 bases lying between the germline termini. The High Capacity cDNA Reverse Transcription Kit was used to reverse transcribe all of the isolated RNA, meaning that expressed TCRB transcripts were what got sequenced. Deep immunoSEQ sequencing was performed on naive, central memory and regulatory T cell samples, with an average of about 3.57 million total reads per sample. Sorted cells were lysed in RLT buffer, and RNA was extracted using DNase-treated RNeasy Micro or Mini kits according to cell number. Each cell subset was processed separately to prevent cross-contamination, with patient and healthy donor samples processed together. The immunoSEQ multiplex PCR was used to amplify TCRB sequences from cDNA, generating 87-bp fragments that spanned the CDR3 region. Sequencing of the amplicons was performed on the Illumina HiSeq platform. Per the original workflow: PCR bias was computationally corrected using synthetic template baselines, reads within Hamming distance 2 were collapsed, and singletons that could not be merged were discarded. By aligning reads against IMGT, V, D and J genes, CDR3 length, and insertions or deletions at six rearrangement sites were assigned. Within each subset, clonotype counts were normalized to sorted cell number, and only after that were true diversity and Gini coefficients computed with the tcR R package. Repertoire sharing was quantified using the overlap coefficient calculated on TCRB nucleotide sequences. TCRdb limited this immuneACCESS table to in-frame rearrangements with V and J called. A share of clones is missing; checked studies link under half to unresolved V genes, and the rest is unexplained. V and J calls and clone size are given by that table; D and trimming were obtained from the DNA. This sample comprises 200,000 to 250,000 clones, about 25% of them detected only once. Approximately 4% of the sample goes to the ten largest clones.

A word on this clone: Its antigen is still unknown. No base-level quality is on record; no much larger clone is a single base apart.

A single peripheral blood draw of about 116 mL on average was collected from each donor into heparinised tubes. A BD FACSAria II was used to sort naive, central memory, regulatory and stem cell-like memory CD4+ T cells with a panel that included CD45RO, CCR7, CD25, CD127, CD95 and CD27. A purity above 98% was achieved for all sorted populations. Right away, PBMCs were isolated by Lymphoprep density gradient centrifugation and were stained directly, with no culture step. To minimize batch effects, samples were stained and sorted in pairs, one healthy donor with one patient per experiment. The paper's findings and limits, for the study overall: The naive, central memory and regulatory TCRB repertoires appeared to resemble one another more closely among patients than among healthy donors. Because cDNA was sequenced instead of genomic DNA, activated cells with high expression could be over-represented, although the groups did not differ in activation or CD3 levels. In all four CD4+ subsets, TCRB CDR3 length was moderately but significantly shorter in type 1 diabetes patients. Shorter templates might have been favored by PCR, but patient and control samples were amplified and corrected together, so both groups would have been affected equally by any skew. HLA sub-analyses involved small numbers of individuals, so any influence of HLA type on TCRB rearrangement remained unresolved. Patients with type 1 diabetes made fewer insertions and deleted more nucleotides at VDJ recombination sites, implying thymic rearrangement abnormalities.

Material: central memory CD4+ T cells from blood. The sequence was collected from a man aged 25 to 40 in good health. The chain is assembled from TRBV9 and TRBJ2-5; tentative D gene TRBD1, with 6 bases matching. For the CDR3, the sequence is CASSVELQGPGAQYF. The DNA sequence reads TGTGCCAGCAGCGTAGAATTGCAGGGGCCCGGGGCCCAGTACTTC.